The 20 T cell receptor beta chains below were found in one sample sequenced in a study of T cells after yellow fever vaccination. In TCRdb, the 5' RACE reads were re-called with MiXCR into one record per CDR3 protein. This sample has fewer than 150,000 distinct CDR3 sequences, with roughly 8.2% found just once. The specimen comprised CD4+ T cells sorted from PBMCs, sampled 5 days after the yellow fever booster vaccination. The source of these receptors is a man aged 25 to 40 who received the YFV17D yellow fever vaccine.

This clonotype was seen at least ten times. This rearrangement joins TRBV7-6 to TRBJ1-5; D not resolved. Germline assignment: CDR1 SGHVS and CDR2 FNYEAQ. Trimming cost V 2 bases and J 4 bases, with 9 bases left between them. CDR3 length: 14 residues. The CDR3 DNA is TGTGCCAGCAGCTTAAATCCCGTTAATCAGCCCCAGCATTTT. Amino acid sequence: CASSLNPVNQPQHF. Combining the CDR3 with reference TRBV7-6 and TRBJ1-5 gives the whole variable domain GAGVSQSPRYKVTKRGQDVALRCDPISGHVSLYWYRQALGQGPEFLTYFNYEAQQDKSGLPNDRFSAERPEGSISTLTIQRTEQRDSAMYRCASSLNPVNQPQHFGDGTRLSIL.

The sample holds many counts of this clonotype. The chain couples TRBV9 to TRBJ2-3; 12 bases fit TRBD2. This CDR3 region has 16 residues. Germline CDR1 and CDR2: SGDLS and YYNGEE. V lost 3 bases and J lost 4; bases outside the gene matches: 6. CDR3 nucleotide sequence: TGTGCCAGCAGCGCACGACTAGCGGGAGACTCAGATACGCAGTATTTT. It yields the protein CASSARLAGDSDTQYF.

This clonotype has ten or more counts. V is TRBV12-3 or TRBV12-4 and J is TRBJ2-1; 13 bases match TRBD2. With V trimmed by 6 bases and J by 7 bases, 6 bases remained unmatched. This CDR3 contains 15 residues. CDR3 region: CASRPGLAGRNEQFF. CDR3 sequence (DNA): TGTGCCAGCAGGCCGGGACTAGCGGGGAGGAATGAGCAGTTCTTC.

This clonotype was recorded many times. The chain has TRBV18 and TRBJ1-1; the D gene is possibly TRBD1 (6 bases). The CDR3 is made up of 13 amino acids. V lost 2 bases and J lost 3, with 7 bases in between. Per germline, CDR1 KGHSH and CDR2 LQKENI. The CDR3: CASSPNRDTEAFF. DNA of the CDR3: TGTGCCAGCTCACCAAACAGGGACACTGAAGCTTTCTTT.

This clonotype was picked up many times. The chain links TRBV4-3 to TRBJ2-3; 7 bases are shared with TRBD2. CDR1 and CDR2 (germline): LGHNA, YSLEER. This CDR3 contains 16 residues. Trimming cost V 2 bases and J 3 bases; bases outside gene matches: 8. The CDR3 DNA is TGCGCCAGCAGCCAATCTCAGGGAGGGGATACAGATACGCAGTATTTT. Translated: CASSQSQGGDTDTQYF.

This clonotype was seen repeatedly, ten times or more. The rearrangement joins TRBV29-1 to TRBJ2-5, with D tentatively TRBD1 or TRBD2 (5 bases each). The germline V gene encodes CDR1 SQVTM and CDR2 ANQGSEA. V lost 1 base, J lost 1 base, and 16 bases lay in between. This CDR3 has 16 amino acids. The DNA of the CDR3 is TGCAGCGTTGAAGGGTCCGGGACGCACATCCAAGAGACCCAGTACTTC. This sequence encodes CSVEGSGTHIQETQYF.

This clonotype was counted at least ten times. This chain joins TRBV6-1 and TRBJ1-1, with no clear D. The germline V and J ends were trimmed by 6 bases and 1 base, with 12 bases remaining between them. This CDR3 comprises 14 residues. The germline CDR1 and CDR2 sequences are MNHNS and SASEGT. The CDR3: CASSGAGWNTEAFF. In DNA form, the CDR3 reads TGTGCCAGCAGCGGAGCCGGGTGGAACACTGAAGCTTTCTTT.

There are many counts of this clonotype. The J gene is TRBJ2-2, the V gene TRBV24-1; D is ambiguous. CDR1 and CDR2 (germline): KGHDR, SFDVKD. Trimming stripped 9 bases from V and 3 bases from J, with 13 bases between. The CDR3 is made up of 14 amino acids. The CDR3 sequence: CATWNGLDTGELFF. CDR3 coding DNA: TGTGCCACCTGGAATGGCTTAGACACCGGGGAGCTGTTTTTT.

Ten or more counts support this clonotype. This chain joins TRBV6-5 and TRBJ2-1; D remains unclear. The CDR3 is 15 amino acids. The V end lost 2 bases, the J end lost 0 bases, and 8 bases lay between the germline ends. CDR1 MNHEY and CDR2 SVGAGI come from the germline V gene. DNA for the CDR3: TGTGCCAGCAGTTACGGGCAGGTCTCCTACAATGAGCAGTTCTTC. Translation gives CASSYGQVSYNEQFF.

This clonotype turned up a few times. The V and J genes are TRBV20-1 and TRBJ1-5; possible D gene TRBD1, 5 bases. The CDR3 sequence is 16 residues long. CDR1 and CDR2 from the germline V gene are DFQATT and SNEGSKA (reference sequence). V dropped 0 bases and J dropped 1 base, with 13 bases sitting between them. DNA of the CDR3: TGCAGTGCTAGAGATACAGGTTCTCGGAGCAATCAGCCCCAGCATTTT. This encodes CSARDTGSRSNQPQHF.

Ten or more counts support this clonotype. The chain carries TRBV29-1 and TRBJ2-3; D not resolved. CDR3 size: 13 residues. Germline values: CDR1 SQVTM, CDR2 ANQGSEA. Trimming took 3 bases from V and 2 from J, leaving 9 bases between them. CDR3: CSVDLGHTDTQYF. The CDR3 bases are TGCAGCGTTGATCTTGGGCACACAGATACGCAGTATTTT.

Ten or more counts support this clonotype. The chain joins TRBV7-9 to TRBJ2-3, with TRBD2 identical over 9 bases. Per the germline V gene, CDR1 is SEHNR and CDR2 is FQNEAQ (reference sequence). This CDR3 comprises 16 residues. V lost 3 bases to trimming and J lost 6 bases; unmatched junction nucleotides: 10. CDR3: CASSFGSGSVRDTQYF. The DNA for the CDR3 is TGTGCCAGCAGCTTTGGTAGCGGGAGCGTTCGGGATACGCAGTATTTT.

The sample holds many counts of this clonotype. The chain has TRBV11-2 and TRBJ2-1; maybe TRBD1 (5 bases). Trimming pared 7 bases from V and 3 bases from J, leaving 16 bases between. There are 15 residues in the CDR3. Germline CDR1 and CDR2: SGHAT and FQNNGV. CDR3: CASTHFKGNYNEQFF. The CDR3 nucleotides read TGTGCCAGCACTCACTTTAAGGGGAACTACAATGAGCAGTTCTTC.

To note about this clonotype: A much larger clonotype is one base distant, so this may be a read error. The rearrangement uses TRBV7-8 and TRBJ2-7; a weak D match, TRBD2 (5 bases). Trimming shortened V by 1 base and J by 1 base, and 11 bases separated the two germline ends. Germline CDR1 reads SGHVS; CDR2 reads FQNEAQ. This CDR3 is built from 15 residues. CDR3: CASSLGAARSYEQYF. The CDR3 DNA follows: TGTGCCAGCAGCTTAGGAGCGGCGAGGTCCTACGAGCAGTACTTC.

The J gene is TRBJ2-1, the V gene TRBV19; D is unresolved. The CDR3 is made up of 13 amino acids. Germline V CDR1 and CDR2: LNHDA, SQIVND (reference sequence). Between the trimmed V and J ends, which lost 3 bases and 8 bases, there was a span of 11 bases. In DNA, the CDR3 is TGTGCCAGTAGTATGGGTGGTGGAGATGAGCAGTTCTTC. This codes for CASSMGGGDEQFF.

This clonotype came up many times. The rearrangement uses TRBV11-1 and TRBJ1-5, with 10 positions matching TRBD1. The CDR3 loop spans 19 amino acids. Germline CDR1 is SGHAT and CDR2 is FQDESV (reference sequence). The V gene end was trimmed by 5 bases and the J gene end by 4 bases; junction bases not matched to a gene: 17. CDR3 protein: CASSPRGDRGPEPNQPQHF. The CDR3 DNA follows: TGTGCCAGCAGCCCCCGCGGGGACAGGGGCCCTGAACCAAATCAGCCCCAGCATTTT. The full variable domain, in which reference TRBV11-1 and TRBJ1-5 provide the parts outside the CDR3, is EAEVAQSPRYKITEKSQAVAFWCDPISGHATLYWYRQILGQGPELLVQFQDESVVDDSQLPKDRFSAERLKGVDSTLKIQPAELGDSAMYLCASSPRGDRGPEPNQPQHFGDGTRLSIL.

The sample holds a few counts of this clonotype. The J gene is TRBJ2-7, the V gene TRBV3-1, with TRBD2 identical over 9 bases. Losses at the gene ends were 6 bases for V and 5 bases for J; bases not matched to a gene: 11. Germline-derived CDR1 and CDR2 are LGHDT and YNNKEL (reference sequence). This CDR3 is built from 15 residues. CDR3 amino acids: CASRSKEREVNEQYF. The CDR3 DNA reads as TGTGCCAGCAGGTCCAAGGAGCGGGAGGTCAACGAGCAGTACTTC.

In this sample, this clonotype turned up many times. The chain combines TRBV4-3 with TRBJ2-6, with a possible D match to TRBD1 (5 bases). The CDR3 sequence is 20 residues long. Trimming shortened V by 0 bases and J by 0 bases, and 18 bases separated the two germline ends. Germline CDR1 reads LGHNA; CDR2 reads YSLEER. DNA for the CDR3: TGCGCCAGCAGCCAAGATGTGCCCAAGGGGCTCCCCTCTGGGGCCAACGTCCTGACTTTC. This translates into CASSQDVPKGLPSGANVLTF.

The sample holds many counts of this clonotype. The chain has TRBV20-1 and TRBJ2-5; D may be TRBD1 (6 bases). The CDR3 runs to 13 residues. Germline assignment: CDR1 DFQATT and CDR2 SNEGSKA (reference sequence). Trimming stripped 5 bases from V and 10 bases from J, with 20 bases between. The CDR3 DNA is TGCAGTGCTGACATCAACAGGGCTGGGGGCCAGTACTTC. Translation gives CSADINRAGGQYF.

In this sample, this clonotype turned up a few times. The chain links TRBV5-4 to TRBJ2-3; D uncertain. Looked up from germline, CDR1 is SGHNT and CDR2 is YYREEE (reference sequence). With 2 bases removed from V and 0 bases from J, the gap between germline ends came to 7 bases. The CDR3 length is 14 residues. The DNA of the CDR3 is TGTGCCAGCAGCTTCAGTTCTAGCACAGATACGCAGTATTTT. Encoded protein: CASSFSSSTDTQYF.